A selection of T cell receptor beta chains follows, all from one sample in a study of T cell responses to AZD1222 COVID-19 vaccine. Generated by immunoSEQ multiplex PCR, the TCRdb table keeps only in-frame clones and is missing some. The table records around 95,000 clones, around 87% of them present only once. The sequencing used peripheral blood, collected on day 0 of MenACWY control vaccination. The receptor set was obtained from an adult in good health. Each CDR3 is given with its conserved first and last residue. The order of the fields is CDR3 protein, J gene, V gene.

cdr3_aa: CASSGYGQRYGYTF; j_call: TRBJ1-2; v_call: TRBV9
cdr3_aa: CASSFGGAVEQYF; j_call: TRBJ2-7; v_call: TRBV11-2
cdr3_aa: CASTQPWTAGQYGYTF; j_call: TRBJ1-2; v_call: TRBV28
cdr3_aa: CASSPRDRNSPLHF; j_call: TRBJ1-6; v_call: TRBV7-2
cdr3_aa: CASTLRDRETYEQYF; j_call: TRBJ2-7; v_call: TRBV28
cdr3_aa: CASSQGGHRGMRNTIYF; j_call: TRBJ1-3; v_call: TRBV4-1
cdr3_aa: CASNQLNGYTF; j_call: TRBJ1-2; v_call: TRBV28
cdr3_aa: CASSQNPGWTEQFF; j_call: TRBJ2-1; v_call: TRBV11-2
cdr3_aa: CASSLDASGYTF; j_call: TRBJ1-2; v_call: TRBV5-4
cdr3_aa: CASSLDGSLNSPLHF; j_call: TRBJ1-6; v_call: TRBV5-8
cdr3_aa: CASSFATSGNAGELFF; j_call: TRBJ2-2; v_call: TRBV7-2
cdr3_aa: CASSPGQGEYNQPQHF; j_call: TRBJ1-5; v_call: TRBV7-9
cdr3_aa: CASSLEGTPDTEAFF; j_call: TRBJ1-1; v_call: TRBV5-1
cdr3_aa: CASSLPGLAGSSYNEQFF; j_call: TRBJ2-1; v_call: TRBV6-6
cdr3_aa: CATIAGETNEKLFF; j_call: TRBJ1-4; v_call: TRBV10-3
cdr3_aa: CASSLDLAGELFF; j_call: TRBJ2-2; v_call: TRBV7-2
cdr3_aa: CAISEIGDGNTIYF; j_call: TRBJ1-3; v_call: TRBV10-3
cdr3_aa: CASSMTGSTNEKLFF; j_call: TRBJ1-4; v_call: TRBV19